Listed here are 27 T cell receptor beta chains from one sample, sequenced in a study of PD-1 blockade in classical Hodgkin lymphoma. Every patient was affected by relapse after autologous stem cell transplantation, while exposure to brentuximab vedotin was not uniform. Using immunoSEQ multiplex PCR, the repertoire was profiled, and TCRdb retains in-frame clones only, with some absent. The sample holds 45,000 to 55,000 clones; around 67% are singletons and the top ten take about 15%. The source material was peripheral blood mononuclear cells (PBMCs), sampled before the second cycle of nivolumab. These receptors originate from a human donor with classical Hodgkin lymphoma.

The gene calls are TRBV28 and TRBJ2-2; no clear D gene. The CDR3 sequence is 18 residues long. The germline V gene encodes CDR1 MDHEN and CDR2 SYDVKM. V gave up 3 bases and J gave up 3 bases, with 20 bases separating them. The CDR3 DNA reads TGTGCCAGCAGTTTCGAACCCGGTGGAACCATTTACACCGGGGAGCTGTTTTTT. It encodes CASSFEPGGTIYTGELFF.

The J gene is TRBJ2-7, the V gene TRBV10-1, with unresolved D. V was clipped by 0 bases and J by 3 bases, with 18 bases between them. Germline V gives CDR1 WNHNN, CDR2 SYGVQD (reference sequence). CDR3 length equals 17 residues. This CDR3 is CASSESSLGWLYYEQYF. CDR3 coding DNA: TGCGCCAGCAGTGAGTCTTCCCTCGGTTGGCTATACTACGAGCAGTACTTC.

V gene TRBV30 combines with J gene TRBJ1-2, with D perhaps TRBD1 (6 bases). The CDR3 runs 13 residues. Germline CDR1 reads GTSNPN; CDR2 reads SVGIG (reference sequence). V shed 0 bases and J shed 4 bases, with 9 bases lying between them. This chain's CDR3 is CAWSVGGPYGYTF. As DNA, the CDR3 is TGTGCCTGGAGTGTAGGGGGGCCCTATGGCTACACCTTC. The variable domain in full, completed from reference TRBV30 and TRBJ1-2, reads SQTIHQWPATLVQPVGSPLSLECTVEGTSNPNLYWYRQAAGRGLQLLFYSVGIGQISSEVPQNLSASRPQDRQFILSSKKLLLSDSGFYLCAWSVGGPYGYTFGSGTRLTVV.

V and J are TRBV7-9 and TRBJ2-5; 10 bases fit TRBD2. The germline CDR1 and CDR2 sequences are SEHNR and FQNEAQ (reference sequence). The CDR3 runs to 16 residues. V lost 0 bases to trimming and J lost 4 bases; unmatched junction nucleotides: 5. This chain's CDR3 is CASSLALAGVRETQYF. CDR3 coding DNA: TGTGCCAGCAGCTTAGCCCTAGCGGGAGTCCGAGAGACCCAGTACTTC.

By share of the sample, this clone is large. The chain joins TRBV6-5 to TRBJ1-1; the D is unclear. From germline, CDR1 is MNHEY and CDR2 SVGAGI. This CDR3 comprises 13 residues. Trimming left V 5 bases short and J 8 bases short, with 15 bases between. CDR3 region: CASSQVAASEAFF. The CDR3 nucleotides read TGTGCCAGCAGTCAGGTAGCCGCCTCAGAAGCTTTCTTT.

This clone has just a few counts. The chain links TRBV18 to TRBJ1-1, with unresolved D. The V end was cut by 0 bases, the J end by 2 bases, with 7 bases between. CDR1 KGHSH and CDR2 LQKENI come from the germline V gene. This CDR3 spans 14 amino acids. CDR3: CASSPPNSNTEAFF. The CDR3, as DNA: TGTGCCAGCTCACCACCGAACAGTAACACTGAAGCTTTCTTT. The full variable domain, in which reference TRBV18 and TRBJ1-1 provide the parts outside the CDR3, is NAGVMQNPRHLVRRRGQEARLRCSPMKGHSHVYWYRQLPEEGLKFMVYLQKENIIDESGMPKERFSAEFPKEGPSILRIQQVVRGDSAAYFCASSPPNSNTEAFFGQGTRLTVV.

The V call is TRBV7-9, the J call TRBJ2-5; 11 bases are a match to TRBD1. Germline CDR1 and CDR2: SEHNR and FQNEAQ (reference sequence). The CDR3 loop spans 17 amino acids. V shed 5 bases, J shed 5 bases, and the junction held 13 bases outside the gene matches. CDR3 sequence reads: CASSPGGRTGGAETQYF. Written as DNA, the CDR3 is TGTGCCAGCAGCCCTGGGGGCCGGACAGGGGGCGCGGAGACCCAGTACTTC.

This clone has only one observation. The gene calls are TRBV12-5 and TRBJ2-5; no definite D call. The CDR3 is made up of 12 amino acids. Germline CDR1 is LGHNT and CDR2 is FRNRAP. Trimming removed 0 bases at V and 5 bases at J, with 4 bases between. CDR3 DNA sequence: TGTGCTAGTGGTTTGGTGGGCGAGACCCAGTACTTC. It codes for CASGLVGETQYF.

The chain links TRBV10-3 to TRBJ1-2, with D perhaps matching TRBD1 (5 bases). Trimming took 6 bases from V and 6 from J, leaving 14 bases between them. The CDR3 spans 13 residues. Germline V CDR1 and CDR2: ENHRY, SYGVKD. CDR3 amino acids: CAISESRGDGYTF. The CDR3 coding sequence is TGTGCCATCAGCGAATCCAGAGGGGATGGCTACACCTTC.

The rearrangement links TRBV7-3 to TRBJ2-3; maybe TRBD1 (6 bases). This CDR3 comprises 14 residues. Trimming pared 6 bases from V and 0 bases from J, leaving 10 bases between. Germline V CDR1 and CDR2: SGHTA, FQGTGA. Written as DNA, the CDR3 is TGTGCCAGCAGTCCGGGACATAGCACAGATACGCAGTATTTT. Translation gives CASSPGHSTDTQYF.

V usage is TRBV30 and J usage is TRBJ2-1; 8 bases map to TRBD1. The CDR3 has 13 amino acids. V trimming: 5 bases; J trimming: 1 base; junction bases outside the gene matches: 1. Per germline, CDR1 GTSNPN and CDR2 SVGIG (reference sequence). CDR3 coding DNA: TGTGCCTGGGACAGGGGTTCCTACAATGAGCAGTTCTTC. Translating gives CAWDRGSYNEQFF.

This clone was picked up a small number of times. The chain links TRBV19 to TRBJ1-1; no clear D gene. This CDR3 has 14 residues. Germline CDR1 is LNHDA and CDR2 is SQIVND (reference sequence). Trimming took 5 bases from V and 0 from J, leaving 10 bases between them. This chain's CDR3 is CASSFGRMNTEAFF. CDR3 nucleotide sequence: TGTGCCAGTAGTTTTGGGAGAATGAACACTGAAGCTTTCTTT.

DNA for the CDR3: TGTGCCAGCAGCTTACTTGGGGCAGATAGCACAGATACGCAGTATTTT. It is translated as CASSLLGADSTDTQYF. This chain joins TRBV7-2 and TRBJ2-3, with D perhaps matching TRBD1 (5 bases). V shed 2 bases and J shed 0 bases, with 12 bases lying between them. The CDR3 is 16 amino acids. Germline V gene sequence: CDR1 SGHTA, CDR2 FQGNSA.

The CDR3 coding sequence is TGTGCCAGCAGCCAATCGGCCTGGGAGACGGTTTTCGGCTCTGGGGCCAACGTCCTGACTTTC. It codes for CASSQSAWETVFGSGANVLTF. J is TRBJ2-6 and V is TRBV14; a weak D match, TRBD2 (5 bases). Germline loops: CDR1 SGHDN, CDR2 FVKESK. V was pared by 2 bases and J by 0 bases, with 23 bases between. This CDR3 contains 21 residues.

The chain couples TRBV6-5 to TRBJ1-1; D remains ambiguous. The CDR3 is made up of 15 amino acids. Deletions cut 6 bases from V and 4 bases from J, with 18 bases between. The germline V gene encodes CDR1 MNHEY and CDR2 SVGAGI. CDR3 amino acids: CASSYPSPSATEAFF. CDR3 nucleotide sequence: TGTGCCAGCAGCTATCCAAGCCCCTCGGCCACTGAAGCTTTCTTT.

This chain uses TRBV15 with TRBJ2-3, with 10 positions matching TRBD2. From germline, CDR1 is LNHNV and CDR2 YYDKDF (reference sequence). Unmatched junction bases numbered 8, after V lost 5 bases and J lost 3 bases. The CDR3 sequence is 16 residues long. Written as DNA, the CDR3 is TGTGCCACCAGCCCCTCTAGCGGGAGAGCGACAGATACGCAGTATTTT. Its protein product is CATSPSSGRATDTQYF.

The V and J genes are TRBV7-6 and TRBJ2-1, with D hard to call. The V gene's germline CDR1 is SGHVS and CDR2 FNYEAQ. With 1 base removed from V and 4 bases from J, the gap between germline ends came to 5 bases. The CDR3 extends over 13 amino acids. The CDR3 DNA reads TGTGCCAGCAGCTTAGACCTGTACAATGAGCAGTTCTTC. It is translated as CASSLDLYNEQFF.

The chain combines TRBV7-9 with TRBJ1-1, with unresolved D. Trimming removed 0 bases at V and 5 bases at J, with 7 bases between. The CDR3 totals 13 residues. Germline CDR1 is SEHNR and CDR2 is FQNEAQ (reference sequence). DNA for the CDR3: TGTGCCAGCAGCTTAGCGGGGTGGACTGAAGCTTTCTTT. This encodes CASSLAGWTEAFF. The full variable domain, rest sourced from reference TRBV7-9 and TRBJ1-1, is DTGVSQNPRHKITKRGQNVTFRCDPISEHNRLYWYRQTLGQGPEFLTYFQNEAQLEKSRLLSDRFSAERPKGSFSTLEIQRTEQGDSAMYLCASSLAGWTEAFFGQGTRLTVV.

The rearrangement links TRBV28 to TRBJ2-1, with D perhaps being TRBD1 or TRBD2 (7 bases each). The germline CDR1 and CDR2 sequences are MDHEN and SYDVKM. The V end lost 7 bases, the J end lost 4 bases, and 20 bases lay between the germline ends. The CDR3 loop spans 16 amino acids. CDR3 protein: CASKKQGGPVYNEQFF. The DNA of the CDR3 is TGTGCCAGCAAAAAGCAGGGGGGGCCTGTTTACAATGAGCAGTTCTTC.

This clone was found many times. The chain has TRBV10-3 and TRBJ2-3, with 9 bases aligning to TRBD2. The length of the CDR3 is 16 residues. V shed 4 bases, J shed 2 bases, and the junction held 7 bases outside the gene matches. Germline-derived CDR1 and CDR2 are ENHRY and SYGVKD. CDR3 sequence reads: CAISVGLAGSTDTQYF. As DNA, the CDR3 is TGTGCCATCAGTGTAGGTCTAGCGGGATCCACAGATACGCAGTATTTT.

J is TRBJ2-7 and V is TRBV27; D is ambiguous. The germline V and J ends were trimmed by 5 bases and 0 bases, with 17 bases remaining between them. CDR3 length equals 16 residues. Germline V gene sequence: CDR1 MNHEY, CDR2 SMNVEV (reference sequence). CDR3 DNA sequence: TGTGCCAGCAGTCTCCGGGTCTTACCGGACTCCTACGAGCAGTACTTC. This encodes CASSLRVLPDSYEQYF.

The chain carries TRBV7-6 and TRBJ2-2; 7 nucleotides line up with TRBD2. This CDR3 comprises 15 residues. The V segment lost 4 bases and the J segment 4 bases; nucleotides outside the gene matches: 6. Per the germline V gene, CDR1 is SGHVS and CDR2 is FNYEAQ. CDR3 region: CASSSLGRATGELFF. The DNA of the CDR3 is TGTGCCAGCAGCTCGCTGGGGAGGGCCACCGGGGAGCTGTTTTTT.

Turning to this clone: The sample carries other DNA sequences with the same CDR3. CDR3 amino acids: CASSVRGTGELFF. The CDR3 region has the DNA TGTGCCAGCAGCGTAAGGGGTACCGGGGAGCTGTTTTTT. The rearrangement joins TRBV9 to TRBJ2-2; a weak D match, TRBD1 (5 bases). The CDR3 is 13 residues long. CDR1 and CDR2 (germline): SGDLS, YYNGEE. V shed 1 base and J shed 5 bases, with 6 bases lying between them.

Written as DNA, the CDR3 is TGTGCCAGTAGTATTGAGGGGGAGTTGATCTATGAGCAGTTCTTC. Its translation: CASSIEGELIYEQFF. This chain joins TRBV19 and TRBJ2-1; TRBD1 might be the D (6 bases). V was trimmed by 3 bases and J by 8 bases, leaving 17 bases between them. The CDR3 spans 15 residues. Per the germline V gene, CDR1 is LNHDA and CDR2 is SQIVND (reference sequence).

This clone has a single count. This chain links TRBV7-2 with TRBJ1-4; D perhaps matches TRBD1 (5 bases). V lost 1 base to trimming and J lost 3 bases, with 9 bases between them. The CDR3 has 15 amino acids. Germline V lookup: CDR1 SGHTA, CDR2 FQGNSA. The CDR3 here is CASSLGGGANEKLFF. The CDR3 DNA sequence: TGTGCCAGCAGCTTAGGTGGAGGGGCTAATGAAAAACTGTTTTTT.

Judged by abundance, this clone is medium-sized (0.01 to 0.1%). As DNA, the CDR3 is TGTGCCAGCAGTTCCAGACAGGGTCTCTACGAGCAGTACTTC. Protein: CASSSRQGLYEQYF. V gene TRBV27 combines with J gene TRBJ2-7, with 7 positions matching TRBD1. Germline CDR1 is MNHEY and CDR2 is SMNVEV (reference sequence). V lost 4 bases and J lost 3; bases outside the gene matches: 6. The CDR3 consists of 14 residues.

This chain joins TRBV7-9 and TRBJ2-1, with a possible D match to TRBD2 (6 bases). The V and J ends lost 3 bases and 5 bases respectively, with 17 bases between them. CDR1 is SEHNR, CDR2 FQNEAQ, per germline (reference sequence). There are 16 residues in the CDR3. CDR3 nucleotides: TGTGCCAGCAGCTTGGGGAGACAGCCGGGGGACAATGAGCAGTTCTTC. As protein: CASSLGRQPGDNEQFF.